This TCR beta chain was captured in a study of cytomegalovirus exposure and HLA in healthy donors. With regard to this clone: The antigen is not known.

Broader study findings: A later analysis reportedly found fewer N-insertions in an Asian-associated ancestry cluster than the roughly 670-donor mean. Reportedly, HLA-A and HLA-B alleles of most subjects were accurately predicted from TCR beta. CMV serostatus stood as the only immune exposure information on hand.

The study ran its PCR with 60 Vbeta and 13 Jbeta primers. In the authors' methods: In a later analysis, the count reached some 83 million unique TCR beta chains, with around 11 million shared. Generated by immunoSEQ multiplex PCR, the TCRdb table keeps only in-frame clones and is missing some. V and J calls and clone size are those listed in that table; D and trimming were worked out from the DNA. The table includes 150,000 to 180,000 clones, 60% to 85% detected once. Source material: PBMCs. This clonotype was sampled from a woman aged 40 to 49 in good health and CMV-seronegative.

DNA for the CDR3: TGTGCCAGCGGAGGACAGACAGATACGCAGTATTTT. Translating gives CASGGQTDTQYF. The chain has TRBV2 and TRBJ2-3; tentative D call: TRBD1 (6 bases). This CDR3 is built from 12 residues. Germline lookup yields CDR1 SNHLY and CDR2 FYNNEI. Between the trimmed V and J ends, which lost 8 bases and 3 bases, there was a span of 9 bases.